This TCR beta chain was captured by sequencing in a study of chemoradiotherapy in HPV16-positive cancers. The repertoire was sequenced with immunoSEQ multiplex PCR; TCRdb's copy has only in-frame clones and lacks some. This table has about 9,200 clones, 75% appearing once. The CDR3 contains 14 residues. Deletions cut 3 bases from V and 3 bases from J, with 10 bases between. Germline CDR1 is MGHRA and CDR2 is YSYEKL. The receptor was isolated from a human donor with HPV-associated anogenital cancer. The starting material was tumor tissue, obtained from a patient who underwent chemoradiotherapy. The chain links TRBV4-1 to TRBJ2-3; D is ambiguous. The CDR3: CASSHLIATDTQYF. The CDR3, as DNA: TGCGCCAGCAGCCACCTAATAGCAACAGATACGCAGTATTTT.